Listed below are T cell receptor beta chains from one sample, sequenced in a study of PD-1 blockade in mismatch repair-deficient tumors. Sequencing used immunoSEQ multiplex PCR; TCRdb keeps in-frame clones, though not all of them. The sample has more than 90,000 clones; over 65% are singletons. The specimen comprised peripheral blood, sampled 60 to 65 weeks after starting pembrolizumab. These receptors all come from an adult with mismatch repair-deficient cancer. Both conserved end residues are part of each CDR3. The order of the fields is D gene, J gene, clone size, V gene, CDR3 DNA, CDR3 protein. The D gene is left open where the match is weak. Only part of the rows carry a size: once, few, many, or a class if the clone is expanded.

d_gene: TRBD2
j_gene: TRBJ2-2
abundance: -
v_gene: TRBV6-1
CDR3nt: TGTGCCAGCAGCATAGCGGGAAAGGGCACCGGGGAGCTGTTTTTT
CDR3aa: CASSIAGKGTGELFF

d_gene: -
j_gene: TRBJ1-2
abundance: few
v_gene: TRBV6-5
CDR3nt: TGTGCCAGCAGTTACTCCCCGGACGGTGGCTACACCTTC
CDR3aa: CASSYSPDGGYTF

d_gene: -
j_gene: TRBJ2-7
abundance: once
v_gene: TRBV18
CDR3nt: TGTGCCAGCTCACTGTCCGGGACGGCCTCCTACGAGCAGTACTTC
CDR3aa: CASSLSGTASYEQYF

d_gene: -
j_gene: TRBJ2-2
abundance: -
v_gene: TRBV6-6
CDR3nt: TGTGCCAGCAGTTACTCGGGCCCCGGGGAGCTGTTTTTT
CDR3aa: CASSYSGPGELFF

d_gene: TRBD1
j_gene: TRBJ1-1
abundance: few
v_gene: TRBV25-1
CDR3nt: TGTGCCAGCAGTGCCTTACAGGGGGACACTGAAGCTTTCTTT
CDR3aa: CASSALQGDTEAFF

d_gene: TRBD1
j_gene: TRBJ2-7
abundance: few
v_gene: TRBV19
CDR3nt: TGTGCCAGTAGCCTTGGACAGGTCTACGAGCAGTACTTC
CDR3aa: CASSLGQVYEQYF

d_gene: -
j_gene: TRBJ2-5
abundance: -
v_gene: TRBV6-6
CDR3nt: TGTGCCAGCAGTTACTCTTGGGGGGATCGGGAGACCCAGTACTTC
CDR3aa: CASSYSWGDRETQYF

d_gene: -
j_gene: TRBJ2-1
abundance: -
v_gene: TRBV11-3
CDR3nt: TGTGCCAGCAGCTCTCGGGGAAGGAATGAGCAGTTCTTC
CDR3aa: CASSSRGRNEQFF

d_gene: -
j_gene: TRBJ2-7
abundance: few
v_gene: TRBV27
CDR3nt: TGTGCCAGCAGTTTCGCGGGACAAAGGTTTAAGTCCTACGAGCAGTACTTC
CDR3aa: CASSFAGQRFKSYEQYF

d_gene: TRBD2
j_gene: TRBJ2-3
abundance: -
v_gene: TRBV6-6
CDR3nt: TGTGCCAGCAGTTACGGGACTAGCGGGGCAGATACGCAGTATTTT
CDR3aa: CASSYGTSGADTQYF

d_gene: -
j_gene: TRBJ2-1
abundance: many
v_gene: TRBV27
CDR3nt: TGTGCCAGCAGTTTATCGACCTACAATGAGCAGTTCTTC
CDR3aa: CASSLSTYNEQFF

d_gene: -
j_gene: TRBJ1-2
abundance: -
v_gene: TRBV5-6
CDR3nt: TGTGCCAGCAGCTTATCAGGGAGGGGGTATGGCTACACCTTC
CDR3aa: CASSLSGRGYGYTF

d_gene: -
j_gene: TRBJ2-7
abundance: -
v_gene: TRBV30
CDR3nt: TGTGCCTGGAGTCCTAGGGGGGGCGAGCAGTACTTC
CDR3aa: CAWSPRGGEQYF

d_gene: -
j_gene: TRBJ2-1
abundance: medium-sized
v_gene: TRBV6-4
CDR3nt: TGTGCCAGCAGTGACGGTCAGGGGAACAATGAGCAGTTCTTC
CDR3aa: CASSDGQGNNEQFF

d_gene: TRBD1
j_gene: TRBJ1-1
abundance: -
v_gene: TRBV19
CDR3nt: TGTGCCAGTAGTTCGGACAGGGCGAACACTGAAGCTTTCTTT
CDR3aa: CASSSDRANTEAFF

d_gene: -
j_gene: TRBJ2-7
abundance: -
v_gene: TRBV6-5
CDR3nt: TGTGCCAGCAGACAGGTTCAGCACTACGAGCAGTACTTC
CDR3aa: CASRQVQHYEQYF

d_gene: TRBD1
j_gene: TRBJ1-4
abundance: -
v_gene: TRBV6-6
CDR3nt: TGTGCCAGCAGTACGACAGGGGTTTATGAAAAACTGTTTTTT
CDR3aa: CASSTTGVYEKLFF

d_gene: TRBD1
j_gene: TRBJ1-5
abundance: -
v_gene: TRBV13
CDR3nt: TGTGCCAGCAGCTTAGGCGCAGCAGAACAGGGGGGCTCTCAGCCCCAGCATTTT
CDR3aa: CASSLGAAEQGGSQPQHF

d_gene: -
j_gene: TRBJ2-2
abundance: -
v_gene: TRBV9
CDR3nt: TGTGCCAGCAGCGTAGCGACCGGGGAGCTGTTTTTT
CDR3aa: CASSVATGELFF

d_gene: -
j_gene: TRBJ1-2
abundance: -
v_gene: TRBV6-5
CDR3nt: TGTGCCAGCAGTCTCCAGGATGGAGGCTACACCTTC
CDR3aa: CASSLQDGGYTF

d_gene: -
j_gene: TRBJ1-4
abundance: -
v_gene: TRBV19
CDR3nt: TGTGCCAGTAGTACCGGGGACAAAGGAAAACTGTTTTTT
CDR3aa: CASSTGDKGKLFF

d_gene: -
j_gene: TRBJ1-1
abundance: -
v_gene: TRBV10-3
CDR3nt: TGTGCCATCAGTGAGTCAGTACGGGGGACTGAAGCTTTCTTT
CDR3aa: CAISESVRGTEAFF

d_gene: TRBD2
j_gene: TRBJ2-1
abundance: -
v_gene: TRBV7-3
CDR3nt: TGTGCCAGCAGCTTAGATCCAGCGGGAGGCAGGCAGTTCTTC
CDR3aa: CASSLDPAGGRQFF

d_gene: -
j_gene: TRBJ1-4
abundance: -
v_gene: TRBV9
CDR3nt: TGTGCCAGCAGCGCGGACAGCCTGGGGGAAAAACTGTTTTTT
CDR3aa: CASSADSLGEKLFF

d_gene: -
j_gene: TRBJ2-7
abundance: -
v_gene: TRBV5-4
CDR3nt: TGTGCCAGCAGCCTACCCTCAGCCCTCGAGCAGTACTTC
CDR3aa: CASSLPSALEQYF

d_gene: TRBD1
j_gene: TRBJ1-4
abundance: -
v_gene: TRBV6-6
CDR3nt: TGTGCCAGCAGGGCCGGGACAGGGGGTAATGAAAAACTGTTTTTT
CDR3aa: CASRAGTGGNEKLFF